One and the same sample provided the 20 T cell receptor beta chains below, sequenced in a study of T cell repertoires in cytomegalovirus infection. TCRdb re-called the reads through MiXCR, storing one row per CDR3 protein. The sample shows 480,000 or so distinct CDR3 sequences, about 11% of them seen only once. Sequenced sample: PBMCs. These receptors all come from a human donor in good health (CMV status not recorded). Some clones in this sample may be carry-over from other donors' samples.

The chain has TRBV6-5 and TRBJ2-2; D possibly corresponds to TRBD1 (6 bases). Looked up from germline, CDR1 is MNHEY and CDR2 is SVGAGI. This CDR3 is 17 amino acids long. V was clipped by 0 bases and J by 0 bases, with 11 bases between them. CDR3 loop: CASSYSTWTANTGELFF. The CDR3 bases are TGTGCCAGCAGTTACTCGACCTGGACAGCGAACACCGGGGAGCTGTTTTTT.

The J gene is TRBJ1-2, the V gene TRBV4-2, with D maybe TRBD1 (5 bases). The CDR3 loop spans 14 amino acids. The germline CDR1 and CDR2 sequences are LGHNA and YNFKEQ. The V and J ends lost 1 base and 2 bases respectively, with 8 bases between them. CDR3 protein: CASSQGEGNYGYTF. In DNA, the CDR3 is TGTGCCAGCAGCCAAGGGGAGGGGAACTATGGCTACACCTTC.

The rearrangement uses TRBV20-1 and TRBJ2-1; 9 bases line up with TRBD1. The CDR3 has 13 amino acids. The trim removed 5 bases at V and 6 bases at J, leaving 5 bases unmatched. Germline V CDR1 and CDR2: DFQATT, SNEGSKA (reference sequence). CDR3 sequence: CSAHETGGNEQFF. CDR3 nucleotide sequence: TGCAGTGCTCACGAGACAGGGGGCAATGAGCAGTTCTTC.

This clonotype was observed many times. The V and J genes are TRBV6-2 or TRBV6-3 and TRBJ2-1; no clear D. Germline V lookup: CDR1 MNHEY, CDR2 SVGEGT. The V and J ends lost 0 bases and 10 bases respectively, with 7 bases between them. The CDR3 runs 12 residues. The CDR3: CASSYSPREQFF. The DNA of the CDR3 is TGTGCCAGCAGTTACTCCCCTCGGGAGCAGTTCTTC.

This clonotype was counted a few times. V gene TRBV7-9 combines with J gene TRBJ1-2; D not certain. In germline, CDR1 is SEHNR, CDR2 FQNEAQ (reference sequence). V shed 8 bases and J shed 1 base, with 8 bases lying between them. The CDR3 is 12 amino acids. The CDR3 loop reads CASVLGNYGYTF. The CDR3 DNA follows: TGTGCCAGCGTGTTGGGTAACTATGGCTACACCTTC.

The table lists this clonotype with many counts. The chain links TRBV5-5 to TRBJ2-2, with D maybe TRBD1 (6 bases). This CDR3 region has 14 residues. CDR1 is SGHKS, CDR2 YYEKEE, per germline (reference sequence). V lost 3 bases and J 3 bases, leaving 9 bases between the germline ends. In nucleotides, the CDR3 is TGTGCCAGCAGCTCGGACAGTTACACCGGGGAGCTGTTTTTT. Translation gives CASSSDSYTGELFF.

This clonotype has at least ten counts. The rearrangement uses TRBV7-3 and TRBJ2-2; D could derive from TRBD1 or TRBD2 (5 bases each). The CDR3 sequence is 15 residues long. Germline CDR1 and CDR2: SGHTA and FQGTGA. V was cut by 1 base and J by 3 bases, with 9 bases left in between. CDR3 in amino acids: CASSLRGLDTGELFF. In nucleotides, the CDR3 is TGTGCCAGCAGCTTAAGGGGGTTAGACACCGGGGAGCTGTTTTTT.

In this sample, this clonotype turned up once. V is TRBV5-4 and J is TRBJ1-2; a possible D gene is TRBD1 (6 bases). This CDR3 contains 15 residues. Germline V lookup: CDR1 SGHNT, CDR2 YYREEE (reference sequence). Trimming left V 4 bases short and J 3 bases short, with 16 bases between. CDR3 DNA sequence: TGTGCCAGCAGCCCCGGAAGGGGGGCGGACTATGGCTACACCTTC. Protein product: CASSPGRGADYGYTF. Complete variable domain (other parts from reference TRBV5-4 and TRBJ1-2): ETGVTQSPTHLIKTRGQQVTLRCSSQSGHNTVSWYQQALGQGPQFIFQYYREEENGRGNFPPRFSGLQFPNYSSELNVNALELDDSALYLCASSPGRGADYGYTFGSGTRLTVV.

The V gene is TRBV12-3 or TRBV12-4, the J gene TRBJ2-2; TRBD1 matches 8 bases. CDR3 length: 15 amino acids. V was pared by 5 bases and J by 5 bases, with 7 bases of the junction left unmatched. CDR3 loop: CASSITGGETGELFF. In DNA, the CDR3 is TGTGCCAGCAGTATTACAGGGGGAGAGACCGGGGAGCTGTTTTTT.

This clonotype was seen a few times. The chain is built from TRBV18 and TRBJ1-1; the match to TRBD1 covers 7 bases. Germline V CDR1 and CDR2: KGHSH, LQKENI. The CDR3 runs 15 residues. V lost 4 bases and J lost 1; bases outside the gene matches: 6. The CDR3 bases are TGTGCCAGCTCACTTTCCGGGACAGCGAACACTGAAGCTTTCTTT. It codes for CASSLSGTANTEAFF.

This clonotype was seen many times. This CDR3 is CASSLPGQTLETQYF. CDR3 bases: TGTGCCAGCAGCTTGCCGGGACAGACCCTGGAGACCCAGTACTTC. The rearrangement uses TRBV7-9 and TRBJ2-5; 7 nucleotides match TRBD1. Germline values: CDR1 SEHNR, CDR2 FQNEAQ (reference sequence). J lost 5 bases, V lost 3 bases, and 9 bases had no gene match. This CDR3 is built from 15 residues. The whole variable domain, filled in from reference TRBV7-9 and TRBJ2-5, reads DTGVSQNPRHKITKRGQNVTFRCDPISEHNRLYWYRQTLGQGPEFLTYFQNEAQLEKSRLLSDRFSAERPKGSFSTLEIQRTEQGDSAMYLCASSLPGQTLETQYFGPGTRLLVL.

This clonotype was counted ten times or more. The chain employs TRBV6-1 and TRBJ2-7; 12 positions match TRBD1. Germline CDR1 MNHNS, CDR2 SASEGT. This CDR3 region has 14 residues. V shed 5 bases and J 6 bases; nucleotides not matched to a gene: 5. The CDR3 sequence is CASSQRDRGLEQYF. The CDR3 DNA sequence: TGTGCCAGCAGTCAAAGGGACAGGGGGCTCGAGCAGTACTTC.

This clonotype was counted only a few times. The V call is TRBV12-5, the J call TRBJ2-7; TRBD1 or TRBD2 may be the D gene (6 bases each). The CDR3 covers 15 residues. With 0 bases removed from V and 1 base from J, the gap between germline ends came to 10 bases. CDR1 and CDR2 (germline): LGHNT, FRNRAP. The CDR3 DNA is TGTGCTAGTGGTTTGGTAGGGGGGCGTTCCTACGAGCAGTACTTC. Protein sequence: CASGLVGGRSYEQYF. Looking up the rest from reference TRBV12-5 and TRBJ2-7 gives the full variable domain: DARVTQTPRHKVTEMGQEVTMRCQPILGHNTVFWYRQTMMQGLELLAYFRNRAPLDDSGMPKDRFSAEMPDATLATLKIQPSEPRDSAVYFCASGLVGGRSYEQYFGPGTRLTVT.

This clonotype has ten or more counts. The chain has TRBV6-1 and TRBJ1-1; 9 nucleotides agree with TRBD1. From germline, CDR1 is MNHNS and CDR2 SASEGT. J was trimmed by 5 bases and V by 3 bases; bases with no gene match: 7. The CDR3 length is 15 residues. For the CDR3, the DNA is TGTGCCAGCAGTGATGCCGGGACAGGGAGAACTGAAGCTTTCTTT. It translates to CASSDAGTGRTEAFF.

The chain uses TRBV20-1 and TRBJ2-5; 8 positions match TRBD1. J gave up 5 bases and V 5 bases, and 10 bases lay outside the gene matches. The germline V gene encodes CDR1 DFQATT and CDR2 SNEGSKA (reference sequence). This CDR3 is 14 amino acids long. The CDR3, as DNA: TGCAGTGCTCGGGCTCGGACAGGGCAGGAGACCCAGTACTTC. Amino acid sequence: CSARARTGQETQYF.

This chain joins TRBV6-2 or TRBV6-3 and TRBJ2-1; D is unresolved. This CDR3 region has 15 residues. Germline V gives CDR1 MNHEY, CDR2 SVGEGT. Between the trimmed V and J ends, which lost 9 bases and 0 bases, there was a span of 15 bases. This CDR3 reads CASEGRTRSYNEQFF. CDR3 DNA: TGTGCCAGTGAAGGTCGGACCCGCTCCTACAATGAGCAGTTCTTC.

This clonotype was observed many times. J is TRBJ2-6 and V is TRBV5-1, with D possibly being TRBD1 or TRBD2 (7 bases each). Looked up from germline, CDR1 is SGHRS and CDR2 is YFSETQ. The length of the CDR3 is 16 residues. V lost 5 bases and J lost 1, with 13 bases in between. Here the CDR3 reads CASRSQGGSGANVLTF. CDR3 bases: TGCGCCAGCAGATCTCAGGGGGGGTCTGGGGCCAACGTCCTGACTTTC. Combining the CDR3 with reference TRBV5-1 and TRBJ2-6 gives the whole variable domain KAGVTQTPRYLIKTRGQQVTLSCSPISGHRSVSWYQQTPGQGLQFLFEYFSETQRNKGNFPGRFSGRQFSNSRSEMNVSTLELGDSALYLCASRSQGGSGANVLTFGAGSRLTVL.

V usage is TRBV2 and J usage is TRBJ1-3; TRBD1 is a possible D gene (6 bases). CDR3 length equals 14 residues. The ends were cut back, 2 bases at V and 11 bases at J, with 16 bases in the middle. Per germline, CDR1 SNHLY and CDR2 FYNNEI. This chain's CDR3 is CASSEIEGGTAIYF. The CDR3 region has the DNA TGTGCCAGCAGTGAAATCGAGGGGGGGACCGCCATATATTTT.

This clonotype was counted at least ten times. The chain links TRBV7-6 to TRBJ1-1; D gene uncertain. Germline lookup yields CDR1 SGHVS and CDR2 FNYEAQ. This CDR3 has 13 amino acids. V was cut by 0 bases and J by 8 bases, with 10 bases left in between. The chain's CDR3 is CASSLAKAKEAFF. CDR3 nucleotides: TGTGCCAGCAGCTTAGCTAAGGCCAAGGAAGCTTTCTTT.

The rearrangement uses TRBV9 and TRBJ2-7, with D possibly matching TRBD2 (6 bases). The germline CDR1 and CDR2 sequences are SGDLS and YYNGEE. The V gene lost 3 bases and the J gene lost 3 bases, with 19 bases spanning the gap. The CDR3 is 16 amino acids. For the CDR3, the DNA is TGTGCCAGCAGCGGCGACGGCGGGGCGGGATTCTACGAGCAGTACTTC. Translated, it gives CASSGDGGAGFYEQYF.